This T cell receptor (beta chain) was recorded in a study of T-cell memory formation after mild COVID-19. At the level of the study: There were largely donor-specific TCR clusters. General study findings and limits: Shrinking CD4+ clones were chiefly CM and EM; CD8+ ones were chiefly EMRA. Several responding clones turned up in pre-infection memory, indicating that cross-reactive memory may have taken part.

Remarks on this clonotype: Its antigen is unknown.

TCRdb itself ran the 5' RACE reads through MiXCR, one entry per CDR3 protein. The data contain 350,000 to 450,000 distinct CDR3 sequences, roughly 14% of them singletons. Germline trimming cut 5 bases from V and 5 bases from J; bases unmatched to any gene: 6. CDR3 length: 14 amino acids. Germline V CDR1 and CDR2: SGHAT, FQNNGV. This chain joins TRBV11-2 and TRBJ2-1, with 7 nucleotides matching TRBD2. This clonotype was sampled from a man younger than 35 who had mild COVID-19 (a few samples of this study predate the infection). Cell type and time point are not known. The sample taken for sequencing was PBMCs or a T cell subset sorted from them (not recorded which). In nucleotides, the CDR3 is TGTGCCAGCAGCCTACGACTAGCCGACAATGAGCAGTTCTTC. Translating it yields CASSLRLADNEQFF.